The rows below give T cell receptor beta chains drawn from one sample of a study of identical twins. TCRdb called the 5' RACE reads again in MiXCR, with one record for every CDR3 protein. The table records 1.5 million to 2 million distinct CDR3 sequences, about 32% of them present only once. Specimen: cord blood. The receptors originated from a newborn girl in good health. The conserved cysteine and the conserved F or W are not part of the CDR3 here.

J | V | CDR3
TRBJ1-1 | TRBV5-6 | ASSRGAGQGEGF
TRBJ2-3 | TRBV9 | ASSTHRADTQY
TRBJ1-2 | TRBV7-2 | ASSLMQGSFGYT
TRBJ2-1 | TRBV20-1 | SARERKPGQGYNEQF
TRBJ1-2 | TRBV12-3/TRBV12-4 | ASSRTALMDGYT
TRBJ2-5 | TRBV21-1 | ASSKRTSGRSEETQY
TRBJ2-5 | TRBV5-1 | ASSLELVRYNEQY
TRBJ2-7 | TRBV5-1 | ASGLGLSSYEQY
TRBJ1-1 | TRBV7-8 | ASSLVAGTGSAF
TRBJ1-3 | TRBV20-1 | SATLTGDGNTIY
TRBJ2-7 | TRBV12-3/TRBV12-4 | ASSFEERYEQY
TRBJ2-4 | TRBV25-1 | ASSEYGGMGIQY
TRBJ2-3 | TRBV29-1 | SATTGGGSTDTQY
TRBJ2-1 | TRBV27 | ASSPGYSHNEQF
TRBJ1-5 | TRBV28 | ASSFRRQGNQPQH
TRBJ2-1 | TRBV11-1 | ASSLEPAGDEQF
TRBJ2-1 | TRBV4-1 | ANSQPGLLSYNEQF